A single sample is the source of the 23 T cell receptor beta chains below, sequenced in a study of shared clonotypes between healthy human individuals. TCRdb's copy holds only in-frame clones and misses some; the assay was immunoSEQ multiplex PCR. Of millions of clones in the sample, 90% to 95% were seen once. The material sequenced was naive CD4+ T cells sorted from blood. As to subset: CD45RA+ positively selected. The receptors were sampled from a man younger than 35 in good health.

The chain employs TRBV30 and TRBJ2-5; 9 bases are shared with TRBD2. The CDR3 sequence is 14 residues long. Germline values: CDR1 GTSNPN, CDR2 SVGIG (reference sequence). Trimming removed 1 base from V and 4 bases from J; junction bases left unmatched: 4. The CDR3 sequence: CAWSELAGGETQYF. CDR3 DNA: TGTGCCTGGAGTGAACTAGCGGGTGGAGAGACCCAGTACTTC.

The chain has TRBV6-1 and TRBJ2-2; D possibly corresponds to TRBD2 (6 bases). CDR3 length equals 15 residues. Germline values: CDR1 MNHNS, CDR2 SASEGT. The CDR3 here is CAVGGGLPAAGELFF. The CDR3 region has the DNA TGTGCAGTTGGTGGGGGACTCCCCGCGGCCGGGGAGCTGTTTTTT.

The J gene is TRBJ2-1, the V gene TRBV5-1; perhaps D is TRBD1 or TRBD2 (6 bases each). Trimming removed 4 bases from V and 4 bases from J, with 18 bases in between. This CDR3 contains 16 residues. Germline V lookup: CDR1 SGHRS, CDR2 YFSETQ. The CDR3 region is CASSTTQGLSYNEQFF. CDR3 nucleotide sequence: TGCGCCAGCAGCACCACACAGGGACTTTCTTACAATGAGCAGTTCTTC.

The chain carries TRBV30 and TRBJ1-5, with a possible D match to TRBD1 (6 bases). CDR1 and CDR2 (germline): GTSNPN, SVGIG (reference sequence). This CDR3 region has 14 residues. V was pared by 1 base and J by 2 bases, with 9 bases between. The CDR3 nucleotides read TGTGCCTGGAGTGAATACAGGGGCAATCAGCCCCAGCATTTT. Translating it yields CAWSEYRGNQPQHF.

This chain connects TRBV18 to TRBJ2-7; D is unclear. This CDR3 has 12 amino acids. The V gene's germline CDR1 is KGHSH and CDR2 LQKENI. The ends were cut back, 4 bases at V and 5 bases at J, with 9 bases in the middle. The CDR3 sequence is CASSLLEHEQYF. The CDR3 DNA sequence: TGTGCCAGCTCACTCCTTGAGCACGAGCAGTACTTC.

As for this clone: At the DNA level, this CDR3 is encoded by other sequences in the same sample as well. This rearrangement joins TRBV7-2 to TRBJ1-5; weak D call: TRBD1 (6 bases). Germline CDR1 and CDR2: SGHTA and FQGNSA. Trimming left V 0 bases short and J 3 bases short, with 12 bases between. The CDR3 is 16 amino acids. CDR3 sequence (DNA): TGTGCCAGCAGCTTAGCCCAGGGGAGTCTCAATCAGCCCCAGCATTTT. Protein product: CASSLAQGSLNQPQHF.

This clone was recorded once. The chain joins TRBV5-6 to TRBJ2-5; 9 bases line up with TRBD1. There are 17 residues in the CDR3. V lost 0 bases and J lost 5; bases outside the gene matches: 11. The germline gives CDR1 SGHDT, CDR2 YYEEEE. The CDR3 spells CASSLALGGQGRETQYF. DNA of the CDR3: TGTGCCAGCAGCTTGGCTCTCGGGGGACAGGGCCGGGAGACCCAGTACTTC. The variable domain in full, completed from reference TRBV5-6 and TRBJ2-5, reads DAGVTQSPTHLIKTRGQQVTLRCSPKSGHDTVSWYQQALGQGPQFIFQYYEEEERQRGNFPDRFSGHQFPNYSSELNVNALLLGDSALYLCASSLALGGQGRETQYFGPGTRLLVL.

CDR3 sequence: CASSTDAQRTDTQYF. Written as DNA, the CDR3 is TGTGCCAGCAGTACAGACGCTCAACGCACAGATACGCAGTATTTT. The gene calls are TRBV6-5 and TRBJ2-3, with D unresolved. There are 15 residues in the CDR3. V was cut by 5 bases and J by 1 base, with 13 bases left in between. Per germline, CDR1 MNHEY and CDR2 SVGAGI.

The chain employs TRBV11-2 and TRBJ2-2; TRBD2 matches 11 bases. Germline V CDR1 and CDR2: SGHAT, FQNNGV. The CDR3 loop spans 15 amino acids. J gave up 4 bases and V 5 bases, and 3 bases lay outside the gene matches. CDR3 bases: TGTGCCAGCAGCCAAGGGACTAGCGGCACCGGGGAGCTGTTTTTT. Encoded protein: CASSQGTSGTGELFF.

This rearrangement joins TRBV7-9 to TRBJ2-3; D not certain. The germline V gene encodes CDR1 SEHNR and CDR2 FQNEAQ (reference sequence). With 5 bases removed from V and 2 bases from J, the gap between germline ends came to 11 bases. The CDR3 has 14 amino acids. CDR3 nucleotide sequence: TGTGCCAGCAGCCTACTGACATCCACAGATACGCAGTATTTT. Protein product: CASSLLTSTDTQYF.

The V call is TRBV5-1, the J call TRBJ2-2; D unresolved. The CDR3 contains 17 residues. V was cut by 0 bases and J by 2 bases, with 14 bases left in between. The V gene's germline CDR1 is SGHRS and CDR2 YFSETQ. CDR3 sequence: CASSLGVNTFNTGELFF. The CDR3 DNA sequence: TGCGCCAGCAGCTTGGGGGTAAACACCTTTAACACCGGGGAGCTGTTTTTT. Based on the CDR3 plus reference TRBV5-1 and TRBJ2-2, the full variable domain is KAGVTQTPRYLIKTRGQQVTLSCSPISGHRSVSWYQQTPGQGLQFLFEYFSETQRNKGNFPGRFSGRQFSNSRSEMNVSTLELGDSALYLCASSLGVNTFNTGELFFGEGSRLTVL.

The V and J genes are TRBV5-1 and TRBJ2-7; 7 bases align to TRBD1. The germline V gene has CDR1 SGHRS and CDR2 YFSETQ. Germline trimming cut 1 base from V and 0 bases from J; bases unmatched to any gene: 4. CDR3 length: 15 residues. The CDR3 here is CASSLTRGLSYEQYF. CDR3 DNA sequence: TGCGCCAGCAGCTTGACGAGGGGGCTCTCCTACGAGCAGTACTTC.

The CDR3 DNA reads TGCGCCAGCAGCTTTAGTCGGACAGGGAACACCGGGGAGCTGTTTTTT. Translation gives CASSFSRTGNTGELFF. The chain uses TRBV5-1 and TRBJ2-2, with 7 bases fitting TRBD1. The germline V gene has CDR1 SGHRS and CDR2 YFSETQ. The CDR3 covers 16 residues. Trimming took 2 bases from V and 1 from J; bases not matched to a gene: 5.

The V call is TRBV27, the J call TRBJ1-2; D uncertain. V gave up 3 bases and J gave up 5 bases, with 13 bases separating them. From germline, CDR1 is MNHEY and CDR2 SMNVEV (reference sequence). This CDR3 has 14 residues. The CDR3 is CASSFAAGDYGYTF. The CDR3 DNA follows: TGTGCCAGCAGTTTCGCCGCCGGTGATTATGGCTACACCTTC.

This clone was detected ten times or more. Other DNA sequences within the sample encode an identical CDR3. V usage is TRBV10-3 and J usage is TRBJ1-3; D remains ambiguous. V was trimmed by 0 bases and J by 0 bases, leaving 9 bases between them. There are 16 residues in the CDR3. Germline CDR1 reads ENHRY; CDR2 reads SYGVKD. The CDR3 bases are TGTGCCATCAGTGAGTCCCTGGGTCGCTCTGGAAACACCATATATTTT. As protein: CAISESLGRSGNTIYF.

The chain carries TRBV12-2 and TRBJ2-1; TRBD2 was called by the table and not checked on the DNA. TRBV12-2 is given as a pseudogene. The CDR3 has 18 amino acids. DNA of the CDR3: TGTGCAAGTCGCTTAGGGACTAGCGGGGGTGGATCCTACAATGAGCAGTTCTTC. Amino acids: CASRLGTSGGGSYNEQFF.

The rearrangement uses TRBV18 and TRBJ1-1; no definite D call. Germline V lookup: CDR1 KGHSH, CDR2 LQKENI. The CDR3 has 13 residues. Trimming cost V 2 bases and J 6 bases, with 10 bases left between them. The CDR3 loop reads CASSPKQSAEAFF. CDR3 in DNA: TGTGCCAGCTCACCAAAACAATCGGCTGAAGCTTTCTTT.

The J gene is TRBJ2-7, the V gene TRBV4-1; perhaps TRBD1 as D (6 bases). The CDR3 is made up of 15 amino acids. V lost 4 bases to trimming and J lost 4 bases, with 17 bases between them. CDR1 and CDR2 from the germline V gene are MGHRA and YSYEKL. CDR3 loop: CASSPEGTTRYEQYF. In DNA, the CDR3 is TGCGCCAGCAGCCCAGAAGGGACAACCAGATACGAGCAGTACTTC.

CDR3 loop: CASSLLGEQYF. The DNA for the CDR3 is TGTGCCAGCAGCTTGCTAGGCGAGCAGTACTTC. This sequence joins TRBV5-4 and TRBJ2-7; D uncertain. Trimming took off 1 base at V and 6 bases at J, with 5 bases between the two ends. The V gene's germline CDR1 is SGHNT and CDR2 YYREEE (reference sequence). The CDR3 extends over 11 amino acids.

The gene calls are TRBV7-8 and TRBJ2-7; D perhaps matches TRBD1 (5 bases). The CDR3 runs 12 residues. Trimming took off 6 bases at V and 6 bases at J, with 12 bases between the two ends. The germline V gene has CDR1 SGHVS and CDR2 FQNEAQ. As DNA, the CDR3 is TGTGCCAGCAGTTTCCAGGGTAGCGAGCAGTACTTC. Its translation is CASSFQGSEQYF.

The V call is TRBV5-1, the J call TRBJ2-2; unclear D gene. The CDR3 is 12 amino acids. Between the trimmed V and J ends, which lost 0 bases and 7 bases, there was a span of 4 bases. Germline CDR1 is SGHRS and CDR2 is YFSETQ. CDR3 protein: CASSLASGELFF. CDR3 coding DNA: TGCGCCAGCAGCTTGGCCAGCGGGGAGCTGTTTTTT. Full variable domain (rest looked up from reference TRBV5-1 and TRBJ2-2): KAGVTQTPRYLIKTRGQQVTLSCSPISGHRSVSWYQQTPGQGLQFLFEYFSETQRNKGNFPGRFSGRQFSNSRSEMNVSTLELGDSALYLCASSLASGELFFGEGSRLTVL.

The V and J genes are TRBV11-2 and TRBJ1-3; D not resolved. CDR1 and CDR2 from the germline V gene are SGHAT and FQNNGV. Between the trimmed V and J ends, which lost 1 base and 1 base, there was a span of 17 bases. The CDR3 extends over 18 amino acids. The CDR3 sequence is CASSLVLKDFKSGNTIYF. The CDR3 DNA follows: TGTGCCAGCAGCTTAGTTCTTAAAGACTTCAAATCTGGAAACACCATATATTTT.

The chain links TRBV6-6 to TRBJ1-2; D is unresolved. V shed 4 bases and J shed 0 bases, with 12 bases lying between them. Germline CDR1 reads MNHNY; CDR2 reads SVGAGI (reference sequence). CDR3 length equals 15 residues. The CDR3 loop reads CASSWVTHTNYGYTF. The CDR3 DNA sequence: TGTGCCAGCAGTTGGGTTACACATACTAACTATGGCTACACCTTC.